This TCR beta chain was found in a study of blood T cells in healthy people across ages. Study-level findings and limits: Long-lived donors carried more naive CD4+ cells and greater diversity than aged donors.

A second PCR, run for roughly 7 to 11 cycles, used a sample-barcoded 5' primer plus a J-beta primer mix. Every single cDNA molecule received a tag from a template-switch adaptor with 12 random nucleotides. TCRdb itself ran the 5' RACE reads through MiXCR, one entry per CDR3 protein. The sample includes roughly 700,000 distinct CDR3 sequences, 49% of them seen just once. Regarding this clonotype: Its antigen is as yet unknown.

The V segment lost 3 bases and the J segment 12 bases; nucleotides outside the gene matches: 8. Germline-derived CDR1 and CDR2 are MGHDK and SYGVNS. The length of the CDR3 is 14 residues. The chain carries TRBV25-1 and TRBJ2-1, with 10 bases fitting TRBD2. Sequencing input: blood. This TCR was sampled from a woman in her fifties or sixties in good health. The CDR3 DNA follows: TGTGCCAGCAGTGACCTAGCGGGAGCCTGGGGGCAGTTCTTC. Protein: CASSDLAGAWGQFF.